Sequencing of this T cell receptor beta chain was carried out in a study of blood T cells in healthy people across ages. Notes on the study in general: Among long-lived donors, naive CD4+ cells were more numerous and diversity higher than in aged donors. While age rose, TCR beta diversity per million T cells dropped in a roughly linear way. Unknown donor CMV status possibly confounded expanded clonotype changes.

The germline V gene has CDR1 SQVTM and CDR2 ANQGSEA. The CDR3 loop spans 16 amino acids. As concerns this clonotype: As yet, its antigen is unknown.

Approximately 10 milliliters was the volume of peripheral blood drawn from each donor. Combining a sample-barcoded 5' primer with a J-beta primer mix, a second PCR ran for roughly 6 to 12 cycles. TCRdb itself ran the 5' RACE reads through MiXCR, one entry per CDR3 protein. The table lists about a million distinct CDR3 sequences, more than 30% of them singletons. The sequence came from a man between 18 and 35 years old in good health. This chain joins TRBV29-1 and TRBJ2-1; perhaps TRBD1 as D (5 bases). The J call is uncertain, as TRBJ2-7 better fits the DNA end. Sequencing input: blood. The CDR3 coding sequence is TGCAGCGTTGAAGGGGGCGACTGGGGATCCTACAATGAGCAGTACTTC. This gives the protein CSVEGGDWGSYNEQYF.